This TCR beta chain was obtained from a study (dated by TCRdb to about 2015). For the wider study: Whether tumor-infiltrating Tregs in breast cancer are recruited from blood Tregs or converted in situ from other CD4+ T cell subsets was tested.

Amplification of full-length TCR variable regions was done by 5' RACE PCR using constant-region reverse primers, and this step was followed by semi-nested PCR with Nested Universal Primer A. The ReliaPrep RNA Cell Miniprep System was used to extract total RNA, which was then reverse transcribed into 5'RACE-ready cDNA with the SMARTer RACE 5'/3' Kit. An Illumina MiSeq was used to sequence the full-length TCR alpha and beta libraries, which had been barcoded with multiplex adaptors. In the source study's methods: For each of nine subset-tissue groups, sequencing data from the five patients were pooled, and the groups were then compared using unsupervised clustering of TCR gene usage. Repertoire similarity was calculated with the Morisita-Horn index, weighting shared sequences by their contribution to each repertoire. TCRdb reanalyzed the raw reads on its own, using fastp at Q25 for trimming and MiXCR for clone calling, and kept in-frame beta chains. Each CDR3 protein appears once, grouped with its most common genes and DNA. The V and J calls follow TCRdb's processing rather than the paper's. Across this sample there are 35,000 to 50,000 distinct CDR3 sequences, with roughly a fifth seen only once. Together, the top ten hold about 4.1% of the sample.

Taken from the germline V gene (reference sequence), the CDR1 and CDR2 loops are PRHDT and FYEKMQ. Counted from cysteine to phenylalanine, this CDR3 has 16 amino acids. Only the CDR3 DNA is retained, 48 bases long and in frame from the first base. Compared with germline, V lacks 0 bases and J lacks 3 bases; bases without a gene match: 4. Cells that were CD4+CD25+CD127-/low were isolated as Tregs. Tregs, naive and memory CD4+ T cells from tumor, blood and ipsilateral draining lymph nodes of a handful of breast cancer patients underwent full-length TCR alpha and beta sequencing. Mononuclear cells from lymph nodes or around 53 ml of peripheral blood were isolated by Ficoll density gradient centrifugation. FACS confirmed that the sorted cell populations were more than 90% pure. Summary of the overall study and its limitations: Rather than covering whole repertoires, validation in the larger cohort was restricted to a single TCR beta V-J rearrangement. Tumor-infiltrating Treg TCR alpha and beta sequences overlapped most with tumor naive CD4+ T cells, then with blood naive CD4+ T cells. In terms of TCR gene usage, tumor memory CD4+ T cells clustered together with blood and lymph node memory CD4+ cells, as well as with lymph node naive CD4+ cells.

For this clonotype: The antigen it binds to is not known. No base quality values were provided; no much bigger clone lies one nucleotide off.

The origin of this receptor is a female donor with breast cancer. The chain is made from TRBV13 and TRBJ2-7, and 11 junction bases match TRBD2. What was sequenced was Tregs sorted from blood. The sequence in DNA is TGTGCCAGCAGCTTAGGGACTAGCGGGACCCACTACGAGCAGTACTTC. This yields the protein CASSLGTSGTHYEQYF.